This T cell receptor (beta chain) stems from a study of regulatory T cells in long-lasting Graves disease. This clonotype turned up a few times. As to time point: newly diagnosed GD, antithyroid drugs for less than 3 months. Making the TCR library involved RNA that had been extracted from PBMCs. In building TCR beta libraries, iRepertoire HTBI primers were used together with Arm-PCR of CDR3 regions. TCRdb used MiXCR to reprocess the multiplex PCR reads, holding one entry per CDR3 protein. The repertoire has fewer than 650,000 distinct CDR3 sequences, more than 15% of them found once; the top ten carry about 12%. The V and J ends lost 5 bases and 2 bases, in that order; junction bases with no gene match: 5. CDR1 is SEHNR, CDR2 FQNEAQ, per germline (reference sequence). This CDR3 contains 15 residues. These data also featured in a second study, about T cells in Graves' hyperthyroidism and ophthalmopathy.

The chain has TRBV7-9 and TRBJ1-3, with 8 bases fitting TRBD1. The sample in question was peripheral blood mononuclear cells (PBMCs), obtained at new diagnosis, from a patient treated with antithyroid drugs. The TCR comes from a man between 18 and 29 years old with Graves disease. This chain's CDR3 is CASSPMTGAGNTIYF. The CDR3 nucleotides read TGTGCCAGCAGCCCAATGACAGGGGCTGGAAACACCATATATTTT.